These 22 T cell receptor beta chains share one sample of origin, sequenced in a study of CD8 T cells in Susac syndrome. An input of about 0.5 to 1 ug of RNA was subjected to reverse transcription using random hexamers. A single record per CDR3 protein comes from TCRdb applying MiXCR to the immunoSEQ multiplex PCR reads. The sample holds 75,000 to 100,000 distinct CDR3 sequences, roughly 93% seen once. Sequencing used CD8+ T cells from PBMCs. These receptors all stem from a human donor in good health.

The chain has TRBV6-2 or TRBV6-3 and TRBJ1-2; possibly TRBD1 for D (6 bases). The CDR3 is made up of 14 amino acids. Germline V CDR1 and CDR2: MNHEY, SVGEGT. V lost 3 bases and J 7 bases, leaving 15 bases between the germline ends. The CDR3 DNA sequence: TGTGCCAGCAGTTATCCCGGGACACTTGGTGGCTACACCTTC. It specifies CASSYPGTLGGYTF.

The chain is built from TRBV20-1 and TRBJ2-3; the D is unclear. Trimming pared 3 bases from V and 0 bases from J, leaving 22 bases between. This CDR3 comprises 18 residues. CDR1 is DFQATT and CDR2 is SNEGSKA in the germline V gene (reference sequence). CDR3 nucleotide sequence: TGCAGTGCTAGGCCCCTCTCCTCGGGCCAATACAGCACAGATACGCAGTATTTT. The encoded protein is CSARPLSSGQYSTDTQYF.

The V and J genes are TRBV5-4 and TRBJ2-7; possible D gene TRBD1, 8 bases. Trimming took off 2 bases at V and 5 bases at J, with 14 bases between the two ends. Germline assignment: CDR1 SGHNT and CDR2 YYREEE (reference sequence). The CDR3 is 14 amino acids. CDR3 residues: CASSFTGGGDEQYF. CDR3 coding DNA: TGTGCCAGCAGCTTTACAGGGGGAGGGGACGAGCAGTACTTC. Using reference TRBV5-4 and TRBJ2-7 for the parts outside the CDR3, the full variable domain is ETGVTQSPTHLIKTRGQQVTLRCSSQSGHNTVSWYQQALGQGPQFIFQYYREEENGRGNFPPRFSGLQFPNYSSELNVNALELDDSALYLCASSFTGGGDEQYFGPGTRLTVT.

The chain recombines TRBV6-5 with TRBJ1-5; D may be TRBD1 (5 bases). CDR3 length: 14 residues. Trimming pared 5 bases from V and 3 bases from J, leaving 11 bases between. Germline CDR1 MNHEY, CDR2 SVGAGI. CDR3 bases: TGTGCCAGCAGTGCCGGGACGGACAATCAGCCCCAGCATTTT. The encoded protein is CASSAGTDNQPQHF.

This clonotype was counted between two and nine times. This chain links TRBV4-1 with TRBJ2-5, with TRBD2 matching over 8 bases. Germline-derived CDR1 and CDR2 are MGHRA and YSYEKL. The V gene end was trimmed by 4 bases and the J gene end by 13 bases; junction bases not matched to a gene: 8. CDR3 size: 12 residues. The CDR3 DNA reads TGCGCCAGCAGCCCTTCTAGCGGGCCTGCGTACTTC. It translates to CASSPSSGPAYF.

CDR3 nucleotides: TGTGCCAGCAGTTGGGCAGCAGCTAACTATGGCTACACCTTC. Its protein product is CASSWAAANYGYTF. J is TRBJ1-2 and V is TRBV12-3 or TRBV12-4, with no clear D. Trimming took 4 bases from V and 0 from J, leaving 9 bases between them. CDR3 length: 14 amino acids.

This chain uses TRBV7-2 with TRBJ1-5, with TRBD1 as a possible D gene (5 bases). There are 15 residues in the CDR3. The germline V and J ends were trimmed by 1 base and 6 bases, with 13 bases remaining between them. Germline CDR1 is SGHTA and CDR2 is FQGNSA. Written as DNA, the CDR3 is TGTGCCAGCAGCTTAGGTGGGGCTTCAGTTCAGCCCCAGCATTTT. It is translated as CASSLGGASVQPQHF.

The rearrangement uses TRBV5-6 and TRBJ1-3; 7 bases align to TRBD1. V trimming: 0 bases; J trimming: 5 bases; junction bases outside the gene matches: 8. The length of the CDR3 is 16 residues. Germline V CDR1 and CDR2: SGHDT, YYEEEE. DNA of the CDR3: TGTGCCAGCAGCTTGGCCCCGAGGGGGCGAAGAAACACCATATATTTT. Translation: CASSLAPRGRRNTIYF.

The J gene is TRBJ2-3, the V gene TRBV24-1, with TRBD2 matching 12 bases. V trimming: 2 bases; J trimming: 4 bases; junction bases outside the gene matches: 6. CDR3 length: 17 amino acids. Germline V gene lookup returns CDR1 KGHDR and CDR2 SFDVKD. The CDR3 sequence: CATSDSRLAGDADTQYF. CDR3 coding DNA: TGTGCCACCAGTGATTCCCGACTAGCGGGAGATGCAGATACGCAGTATTTT.

V is TRBV20-1 and J is TRBJ2-2; 8 bases are a match to TRBD2. The germline V gene encodes CDR1 DFQATT and CDR2 SNEGSKA (reference sequence). The CDR3 runs 14 residues. The V gene end was trimmed by 8 bases and the J gene end by 5 bases; junction bases not matched to a gene: 10. The CDR3 loop is CSTWAIAGTGELFF. The CDR3 nucleotides read TGCAGTACATGGGCGATAGCGGGGACCGGGGAGCTGTTTTTT.

The chain is built from TRBV2 and TRBJ2-2; no firm D call. The germline V gene encodes CDR1 SNHLY and CDR2 FYNNEI. V gave up 6 bases and J gave up 4 bases, with 9 bases separating them. The CDR3 runs 13 residues. The DNA of the CDR3 is TGTGCCAGCAGGACGTCACGCACCGGGGAGCTGTTTTTT. Protein product: CASRTSRTGELFF. The full variable domain, in which reference TRBV2 and TRBJ2-2 provide the parts outside the CDR3, is EPEVTQTPSHQVTQMGQEVILRCVPISNHLYFYWYRQILGQKVEFLVSFYNNEISEKSEIFDDQFSVERPDGSNFTLKIRSTKLEDSAMYFCASRTSRTGELFFGEGSRLTVL.

The J gene is TRBJ2-7, the V gene TRBV14; D unresolved. The CDR3 has 13 amino acids. Germline CDR1 SGHDN, CDR2 FVKESK. Trimming pared 1 base from V and 2 bases from J, leaving 6 bases between. The CDR3 region is CASSQGDTYEQYF. In nucleotides, the CDR3 is TGTGCCAGCAGCCAAGGAGATACCTACGAGCAGTACTTC.

A word on this clonotype: The junction departs from germline at one end; a sequencing error may be responsible. The chain recombines TRBV29-1 with TRBJ2-1, with D possibly being TRBD2 (6 bases). The CDR3 covers 14 residues. CDR1 and CDR2 (germline): SQVTM, ANQGSEA. CDR3 residues: CSVDSGVSNNEQFF. DNA of the CDR3: TGCAGCGTTGACTCGGGAGTCTCCAACAATGAGCAGTTCTTC.

There are a few counts of this clonotype. The chain employs TRBV3-1 and TRBJ2-5; no clear D gene. CDR1 and CDR2 (germline): LGHDT, YNNKEL (reference sequence). V gave up 0 bases and J gave up 2 bases, with 4 bases separating them. CDR3 size: 13 residues. The CDR3 here is CASSQEHQETQYF. DNA of the CDR3: TGTGCCAGCAGCCAAGAACATCAAGAGACCCAGTACTTC.

This CDR3 reads CASSPIEGQNYGYTF. The CDR3 DNA reads TGTGCCAGCAGCCCGATCGAGGGACAGAACTATGGCTACACCTTC. The rearrangement joins TRBV9 to TRBJ1-2, with 7 bases lining up with TRBD1. V shed 4 bases and J 2 bases; nucleotides not matched to a gene: 8. CDR1 is SGDLS and CDR2 is YYNGEE in the germline V gene. This CDR3 is built from 15 residues.

The V call is TRBV19, the J call TRBJ2-3; D may be TRBD1 (6 bases). Trimming shortened V by 5 bases and J by 5 bases, and 14 bases separated the two germline ends. The CDR3 has 14 amino acids. Germline V CDR1 and CDR2: LNHDA, SQIVND (reference sequence). The CDR3 loop is CASSQQGYEDTQYF. The CDR3, as DNA: TGTGCCAGTAGTCAACAGGGTTATGAAGATACGCAGTATTTT.

In this sample, this clonotype turned up a few times. The J gene is TRBJ2-7, the V gene TRBV11-2; 8 nucleotides align to TRBD2. The germline V gene has CDR1 SGHAT and CDR2 FQNNGV. This CDR3 is built from 12 residues. The ends lost 5 bases at V and 7 bases at J; junction bases unmatched: 4. The CDR3 bases are TGTGCCAGCAGCAACGGACTAGCTGAGCAGTACGTC. Its translation is CASSNGLAEQYV.

The chain carries TRBV4-1 and TRBJ2-1, with D uncertain. The CDR3 consists of 15 residues. The V end lost 0 bases, the J end lost 0 bases, and 6 bases lay between the germline ends. The germline V gene has CDR1 MGHRA and CDR2 YSYEKL. The CDR3 region is CASSQETYSYNEQFF. CDR3 bases: TGCGCCAGCAGCCAAGAGACTTACTCCTACAATGAGCAGTTCTTC.

This rearrangement joins TRBV15 to TRBJ2-1; D ambiguous. CDR1 and CDR2 (germline): LNHNV, YYDKDF (reference sequence). This CDR3 has 14 amino acids. V gave up 5 bases and J gave up 8 bases, with 16 bases separating them. The CDR3 loop is CATSGLEDRDEQFF. CDR3 coding DNA: TGTGCCACCAGCGGTTTAGAAGATCGAGATGAGCAGTTCTTC.

The chain employs TRBV9 and TRBJ2-6; a possible D gene is TRBD2 (5 bases). CDR3 size: 16 residues. Germline V gives CDR1 SGDLS, CDR2 YYNGEE. With 3 bases removed from V and 4 bases from J, the gap between germline ends came to 14 bases. The CDR3 DNA is TGTGCCAGCAGCGCGCCTCGGGATATCGGGGCCAACGTCCTGACTTTC. Translated: CASSAPRDIGANVLTF.

The chain uses TRBV19 and TRBJ2-1; 7 bases align to TRBD1. Germline values: CDR1 LNHDA, CDR2 SQIVND (reference sequence). The V and J ends lost 10 bases and 4 bases, in that order; junction bases with no gene match: 7. The CDR3 consists of 13 residues. The CDR3 spells CAITGQSYNEQFF. In nucleotides, the CDR3 is TGTGCCATTACGGGACAGAGTTACAATGAGCAGTTCTTC.

The chain uses TRBV2 and TRBJ2-5, with D possibly matching TRBD1 (6 bases). The V end was cut by 4 bases, the J end by 9 bases, with 12 bases between. From germline, CDR1 is SNHLY and CDR2 FYNNEI. The CDR3 sequence is 12 residues long. CDR3 DNA sequence: TGTGCCAGCAGTGGACTTCAGGGGTCCCAGTACTTC. It encodes CASSGLQGSQYF.